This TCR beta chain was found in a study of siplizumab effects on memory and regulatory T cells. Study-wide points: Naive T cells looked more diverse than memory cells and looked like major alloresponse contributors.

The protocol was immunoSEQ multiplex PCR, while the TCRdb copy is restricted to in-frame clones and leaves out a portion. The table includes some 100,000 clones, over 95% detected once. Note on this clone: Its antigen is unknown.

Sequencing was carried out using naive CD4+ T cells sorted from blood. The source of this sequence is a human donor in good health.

The CDR3 DNA is TGTGCCAGCAGCGTAGAATTATCGGGCTATGGCTACACCTTC. Its protein is CASSVELSGYGYTF. The V call is TRBV9, the J call TRBJ1-2, with unresolved D. Per the germline V gene, CDR1 is SGDLS and CDR2 is YYNGEE. Trimming removed 0 bases at V and 4 bases at J, with 10 bases between. This CDR3 spans 14 amino acids.